This T cell receptor beta chain emerged from a study of CD8 T cells in ankylosing spondylitis. Study conclusions and caveats: Made up of eight or nine highly homologous variants, a TCR beta motif appeared characteristic of ankylosing spondylitis blood.

This clonotype was seen at least ten times. Its specificity is not known. Generation of TCR beta libraries employed quantitative 5'-RACE incorporating molecular barcodes. TCRdb analysed the 5' RACE reads with MiXCR anew, one entry per CDR3 protein. Of approximately 260,000 distinct CDR3 sequences in the sample, less than 10% were seen once. The CDR3 runs to 16 residues. V shed 6 bases and J shed 2 bases, with 17 bases lying between them. The TCR originated in a male donor with ankylosing spondylitis or in good health (not recorded which). The chain carries TRBV12-3 or TRBV12-4 and TRBJ1-5, with a tentative D call TRBD1 (5 bases). Material: blood, either unsorted or a sorted T cell fraction (not recorded which). The CDR3 sequence: CASRGTVVAGNQPQHF. DNA of the CDR3: TGTGCCAGCAGGGGGACCGTCGTCGCTGGCAATCAGCCCCAGCATTTT.